These 8 T cell receptor beta chains were sequenced from one sample in a study of blood T cell repertoires in COVID-19. The data were produced by immunoSEQ multiplex PCR, yet TCRdb's version contains in-frame clones alone and is incomplete. The sample holds about 240,000 clones; around 86% are singletons and the top ten take about 3.3%. Sequenced input: PBMCs or T cells enriched from blood (not recorded which). The source is a woman in her 40s with acute COVID-19.

The chain links TRBV10-2 to TRBJ2-7; 11 bases fit TRBD2. The CDR3 runs to 18 residues. J lost 2 bases, V lost 4 bases, and 13 bases had no gene match. CDR1 WSHSY and CDR2 SAAADI come from the germline V gene. The CDR3, as DNA: TGCGCCAGCAGTGTGATCGAGGCCGGGACTAGCGGCACCTACGAGCAGTACTTC. Translation gives CASSVIEAGTSGTYEQYF.

The rearrangement joins TRBV5-1 to TRBJ2-1; 9 nucleotides line up with TRBD2. CDR3 length equals 14 residues. Germline CDR1 is SGHRS and CDR2 is YFSETQ. J was trimmed by 4 bases and V by 2 bases; bases with no gene match: 1. CDR3 nucleotides: TGCGCCAGCAGCTTTACTAGCGGGTACAATGAGCAGTTCTTC. Residues: CASSFTSGYNEQFF.

This chain links TRBV19 with TRBJ1-2; D remains unclear. CDR3 length: 14 residues. CDR1 LNHDA and CDR2 SQIVND come from the germline V gene (reference sequence). V was clipped by 6 bases and J by 4 bases, with 15 bases between them. The CDR3 DNA follows: TGTGCCAGTAGCCTGGACGGGAACCTCTATGGCTACACCTTC. This codes for CASSLDGNLYGYTF.

The chain employs TRBV27 and TRBJ1-1, with D perhaps TRBD1 (5 bases). The CDR3 covers 16 residues. Trimming stripped 7 bases from V and 0 bases from J, with 18 bases between. The germline V gene has CDR1 MNHEY and CDR2 SMNVEV (reference sequence). CDR3 nucleotide sequence: TGTGCCAGCAACCCCCCCCAGGGCCCCTTGAACACTGAAGCTTTCTTT. Translated, it gives CASNPPQGPLNTEAFF.

The chain is built from TRBV12-3 or TRBV12-4 and TRBJ2-4, with D possibly TRBD2 on 6 matching bases. The CDR3 spans 13 residues. The germline V and J ends were trimmed by 4 bases and 7 bases, with 11 bases remaining between them. The CDR3: CASSSGVGNIQYF. DNA for the CDR3: TGTGCCAGCAGTTCGGGGGTCGGGAACATTCAGTACTTC.

The V call is TRBV15, the J call TRBJ2-7; 9 nucleotides line up with TRBD2. Trimming cost V 1 base and J 5 bases; bases outside gene matches: 3. Germline V lookup: CDR1 LNHNV, CDR2 YYDKDF (reference sequence). This CDR3 region has 14 residues. The CDR3 spells CATSRGSGSHEQYF. CDR3 DNA: TGTGCCACCAGCAGAGGTAGCGGGAGTCACGAGCAGTACTTC. Looking up the rest from reference TRBV15 and TRBJ2-7 gives the full variable domain: DAMVIQNPRYQVTQFGKPVTLSCSQTLNHNVMYWYQQKSSQAPKLLFHYYDKDFNNEADTPDNFQSRRPNTSFCFLDIRSPGLGDTAMYLCATSRGSGSHEQYFGPGTRLTVT.

In this sample, this clone turned up a few times. The chain uses TRBV21-1 and TRBJ2-1; TRBD1 was called by the table and not checked on the DNA. TRBV21-1 is flagged as a pseudogene. This CDR3 comprises 17 residues. DNA of the CDR3: TGTGCCAGCAGCAGATCGAACAGGGACAGTTCCTACAATGAGCAGTTCTTC. Its translation: CASSRSNRDSSYNEQFF.

This chain joins TRBV19 and TRBJ2-7, with 9 positions matching TRBD1. This CDR3 comprises 14 residues. Unmatched junction bases numbered 3, after V lost 6 bases and J lost 0 bases. Germline CDR1 and CDR2: LNHDA and SQIVND (reference sequence). CDR3 sequence reads: CASSGTGFSYEQYF. The CDR3 bases are TGTGCCAGTAGCGGGACAGGGTTCTCCTACGAGCAGTACTTC.